What follows are 14 T cell receptor beta chains derived from one specimen sequenced in a study of cytomegalovirus exposure and HLA in healthy donors. PCR amplification relied on 60 Vbeta primers (plus 13 Jbeta primers). Profiled with immunoSEQ multiplex PCR; TCRdb holds only in-frame clones, not every one. The sample lists around 150,000 clones, roughly 80% occurring once. The sequencing sample was made of PBMCs. These receptors originate from a woman in her 50s in good health and CMV-seronegative.

The chain joins TRBV5-6 to TRBJ1-4; D gene uncertain. V was cut by 0 bases and J by 4 bases, with 10 bases left in between. The CDR3 length is 15 residues. Per germline, CDR1 SGHDT and CDR2 YYEEEE. The CDR3 is CASSLGGRGNEKLFF. In DNA form, the CDR3 reads TGTGCCAGCAGCTTGGGAGGGCGGGGTAATGAAAAACTGTTTTTT.

The V gene is TRBV30, the J gene TRBJ1-1; a weak D match, TRBD1 (6 bases). The CDR3 runs 14 residues. Trimming shortened V by 2 bases and J by 6 bases, and 16 bases separated the two germline ends. CDR1 and CDR2 (germline): GTSNPN, SVGIG (reference sequence). CDR3 sequence (DNA): TGTGCCTGGAGTCCCGGGGGGCGAGTCGCTGAAGCTTTCTTT. Translating it yields CAWSPGGRVAEAFF.

This CDR3 reads CASTQATNEKLFF. In DNA, the CDR3 is TGTGCCAGTACACAGGCAACTAATGAAAAACTGTTTTTT. This chain links TRBV19 with TRBJ1-4, with D perhaps TRBD1 (5 bases). The CDR3 runs 13 residues. The V gene's germline CDR1 is LNHDA and CDR2 SQIVND (reference sequence). Trimming pared 7 bases from V and 0 bases from J, leaving 6 bases between.

This rearrangement joins TRBV30 to TRBJ1-6; 8 bases are shared with TRBD1. Germline V gives CDR1 GTSNPN, CDR2 SVGIG (reference sequence). The CDR3 has 14 residues. J lost 8 bases, V lost 3 bases, and 6 bases had no gene match. The CDR3 coding sequence is TGTGCCTGGAGCTTCGACAGGGGTGATTCACCCCTCCACTTT. This gives the protein CAWSFDRGDSPLHF. Full variable domain (outside the CDR3, taken from reference TRBV30 and TRBJ1-6): SQTIHQWPATLVQPVGSPLSLECTVEGTSNPNLYWYRQAAGRGLQLLFYSVGIGQISSEVPQNLSASRPQDRQFILSSKKLLLSDSGFYLCAWSFDRGDSPLHFGNGTRLTVT.

V and J are TRBV9 and TRBJ2-2; possible D gene TRBD1, 5 bases. The CDR3 is 14 amino acids. Germline-derived CDR1 and CDR2 are SGDLS and YYNGEE. The germline V and J ends were trimmed by 0 bases and 6 bases, with 9 bases remaining between them. DNA for the CDR3: TGTGCCAGCAGCGTAGTGCCAGGGTCCGGGGAGCTGTTTTTT. Translating it yields CASSVVPGSGELFF.

The V call is TRBV7-6, the J call TRBJ2-1; D might be TRBD1 (5 bases). CDR1 SGHVS and CDR2 FNYEAQ come from the germline V gene. The V gene lost 4 bases and the J gene lost 4 bases, with 8 bases spanning the gap. CDR3 length: 13 amino acids. CDR3 in amino acids: CASSSDTYNEQFF. The CDR3 DNA follows: TGTGCCAGCAGCTCGGACACTTACAATGAGCAGTTCTTC. The complete variable domain, with remaining parts taken from reference TRBV7-6 and TRBJ2-1, reads GAGVSQSPRYKVTKRGQDVALRCDPISGHVSLYWYRQALGQGPEFLTYFNYEAQQDKSGLPNDRFSAERPEGSISTLTIQRTEQRDSAMYRCASSSDTYNEQFFGPGTRLTVL.

As DNA, the CDR3 is TGTGCCTGGAGCGCACTGAATAGCAATCAGCCCCAGCATTTT. This gives the protein CAWSALNSNQPQHF. The chain combines TRBV30 with TRBJ1-5, with D unclear. Germline V gene data show CDR1 as GTSNPN and CDR2 as SVGIG (reference sequence). Trimming took off 3 bases at V and 0 bases at J, with 9 bases between the two ends. The CDR3 spans 14 residues. The full variable domain, rest sourced from reference TRBV30 and TRBJ1-5, is SQTIHQWPATLVQPVGSPLSLECTVEGTSNPNLYWYRQAAGRGLQLLFYSVGIGQISSEVPQNLSASRPQDRQFILSSKKLLLSDSGFYLCAWSALNSNQPQHFGDGTRLSIL.

This sequence joins TRBV9 and TRBJ2-7, with TRBD1 as a possible D gene (6 bases). From germline, CDR1 is SGDLS and CDR2 YYNGEE. V shed 1 base and J shed 6 bases, with 11 bases lying between them. CDR3 length: 13 residues. For the CDR3, the DNA is TGTGCCAGCAGCGTAACAGGGTCGGGCGAGCAGTACTTC. This gives the protein CASSVTGSGEQYF.

The V call is TRBV29-1, the J call TRBJ1-1; D call uncertain. V was cut by 3 bases and J by 1 base, with 9 bases left in between. The CDR3 has 13 residues. CDR1 and CDR2 (germline): SQVTM, ANQGSEA. The CDR3 loop reads CSVERQTNTEAFF. The DNA of the CDR3 is TGCAGCGTTGAGAGGCAGACGAACACTGAAGCTTTCTTT.

This clone was seen only a few times. The chain links TRBV11-2 to TRBJ1-2, with 7 nucleotides matching TRBD1. V was pared by 4 bases and J by 3 bases, with 2 bases of the junction left unmatched. The CDR3 length is 13 residues. Germline loops: CDR1 SGHAT, CDR2 FQNNGV. The CDR3, as DNA: TGTGCCAGCAGCTCCACAGGGGACTATGGCTACACCTTC. Translation gives CASSSTGDYGYTF. Variable domain in full (rest from reference TRBV11-2 and TRBJ1-2): EAGVAQSPRYKIIEKRQSVAFWCNPISGHATLYWYQQILGQGPKLLIQFQNNGVVDDSQLPKDRFSAERLKGVDSTLKIQPAKLEDSAVYLCASSSTGDYGYTFGSGTRLTVV.

The V call is TRBV19, the J call TRBJ1-3, with TRBD1 matching over 7 bases. The CDR3 runs to 13 residues. The junction had 5 bases not matched to a gene; V was cut back by 4 bases and J by 8 bases. The germline V gene has CDR1 LNHDA and CDR2 SQIVND (reference sequence). In DNA form, the CDR3 reads TGTGCCAGTAGTACCCCGGGACAGCACACCATATATTTT. Its protein is CASSTPGQHTIYF.

The rearrangement joins TRBV5-8 to TRBJ2-3; 12 bases line up with TRBD2. Germline values: CDR1 SGHTS, CDR2 YDEGEE. Trimming cost V 1 base and J 1 base; bases outside gene matches: 1. The CDR3 is made up of 16 amino acids. DNA of the CDR3: TGTGCCAGCAGCTTGAGACTAGCGGGGGGCACAGATACGCAGTATTTT. This translates into CASSLRLAGGTDTQYF.

Many counts were recorded for this clone. The J gene is TRBJ1-5, the V gene TRBV30; TRBD1 matches at 8 bases. Germline assignment: CDR1 GTSNPN and CDR2 SVGIG (reference sequence). The CDR3 is 13 amino acids. V lost 8 bases to trimming and J lost 2 bases; unmatched junction nucleotides: 5. The CDR3 loop is CAHTGGGNQPQHF. The DNA for the CDR3 is TGTGCCCATACAGGGGGAGGCAATCAGCCCCAGCATTTT.

This chain links TRBV6-6 with TRBJ2-1; 9 bases align to TRBD1. The V and J ends lost 7 bases and 7 bases, in that order; junction bases with no gene match: 14. Germline V gene data show CDR1 as MNHNY and CDR2 as SVGAGI (reference sequence). The CDR3 loop spans 16 amino acids. As DNA, the CDR3 is TGTGCCAGCACCCAGGACCCGGGACAGGGATTGAATGAGCAGTTCTTC. It yields the protein CASTQDPGQGLNEQFF.